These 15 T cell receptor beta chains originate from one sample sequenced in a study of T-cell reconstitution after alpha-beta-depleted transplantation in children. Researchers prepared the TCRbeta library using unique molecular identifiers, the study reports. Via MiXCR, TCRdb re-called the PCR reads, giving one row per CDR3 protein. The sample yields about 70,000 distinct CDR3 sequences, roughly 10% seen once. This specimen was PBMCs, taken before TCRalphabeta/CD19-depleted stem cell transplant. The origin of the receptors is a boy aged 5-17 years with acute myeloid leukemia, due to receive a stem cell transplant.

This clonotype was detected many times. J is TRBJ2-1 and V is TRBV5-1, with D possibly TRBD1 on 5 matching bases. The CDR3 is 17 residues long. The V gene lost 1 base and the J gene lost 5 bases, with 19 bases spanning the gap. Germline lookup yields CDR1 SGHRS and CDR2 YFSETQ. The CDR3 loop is CASSLFLGQGLDNEQFF. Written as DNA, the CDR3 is TGCGCCAGCAGCTTGTTCCTTGGGCAGGGCTTGGACAATGAGCAGTTCTTC.

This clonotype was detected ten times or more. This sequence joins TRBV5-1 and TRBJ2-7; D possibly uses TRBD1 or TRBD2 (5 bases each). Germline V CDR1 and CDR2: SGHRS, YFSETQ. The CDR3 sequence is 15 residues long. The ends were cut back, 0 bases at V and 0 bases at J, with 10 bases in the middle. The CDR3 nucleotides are TGCGCCAGCAGCTTGGCCGGGACGTCCTCCTACGAGCAGTACTTC. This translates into CASSLAGTSSYEQYF.

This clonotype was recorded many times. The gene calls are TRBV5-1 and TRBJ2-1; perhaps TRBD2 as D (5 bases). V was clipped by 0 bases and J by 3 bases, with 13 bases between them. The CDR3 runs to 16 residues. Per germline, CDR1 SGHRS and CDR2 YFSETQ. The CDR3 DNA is TGCGCCAGCAGCTTGGAAACTCAGCGGATCTACAATGAGCAGTTCTTC. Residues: CASSLETQRIYNEQFF.

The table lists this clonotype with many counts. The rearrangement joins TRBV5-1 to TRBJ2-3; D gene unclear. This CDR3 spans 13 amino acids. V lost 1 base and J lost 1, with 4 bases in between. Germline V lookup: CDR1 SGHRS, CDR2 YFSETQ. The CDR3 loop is CASSLPGTDTQYF. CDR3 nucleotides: TGCGCCAGCAGCTTGCCGGGCACAGATACGCAGTATTTT. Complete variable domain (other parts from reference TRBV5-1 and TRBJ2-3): KAGVTQTPRYLIKTRGQQVTLSCSPISGHRSVSWYQQTPGQGLQFLFEYFSETQRNKGNFPGRFSGRQFSNSRSEMNVSTLELGDSALYLCASSLPGTDTQYFGPGTRLTVL.

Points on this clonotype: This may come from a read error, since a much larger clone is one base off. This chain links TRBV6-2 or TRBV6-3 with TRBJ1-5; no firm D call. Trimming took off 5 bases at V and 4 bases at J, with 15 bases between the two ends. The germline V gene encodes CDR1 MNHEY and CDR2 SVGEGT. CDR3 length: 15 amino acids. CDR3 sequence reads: CASSEPGPRNQPQHF. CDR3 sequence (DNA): TGTGCCAGCAGTGAGCCCGGACCTAGAAATCAGCCCCAGCATTTT.

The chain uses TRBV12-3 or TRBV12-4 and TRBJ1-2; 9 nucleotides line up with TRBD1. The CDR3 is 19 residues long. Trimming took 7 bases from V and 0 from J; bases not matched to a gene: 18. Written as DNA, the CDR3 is TGTGCCAGCACCTTCCCAACTGGGGGACAGGGTGAAGCTAACTATGGCTACACCTTC. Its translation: CASTFPTGGQGEANYGYTF.

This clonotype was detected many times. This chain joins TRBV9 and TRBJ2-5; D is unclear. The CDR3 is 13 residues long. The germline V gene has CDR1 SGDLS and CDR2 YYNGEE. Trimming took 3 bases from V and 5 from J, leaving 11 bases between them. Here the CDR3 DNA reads TGTGCCAGCAGCGACCGACGAGAGGAGACCCAGTACTTC. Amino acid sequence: CASSDRREETQYF.

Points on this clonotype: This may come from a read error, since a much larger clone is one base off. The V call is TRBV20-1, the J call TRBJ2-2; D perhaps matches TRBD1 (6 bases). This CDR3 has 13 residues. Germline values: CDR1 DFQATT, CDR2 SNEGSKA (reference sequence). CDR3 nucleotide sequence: TGCAGTGCCTCCGGGACATCGGCCGGGGAGCCGTTTTTT. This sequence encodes CSASGTSAGEPFF.

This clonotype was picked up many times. This CDR3 reads CSARTSGRALLQTQYF. CDR3 DNA: TGCAGTGCTAGAACTAGCGGGAGGGCCTTACTACAGACCCAGTACTTC. The rearrangement uses TRBV20-1 and TRBJ2-5; 13 bases agree with TRBD2. The CDR3 extends over 16 amino acids. V dropped 2 bases and J dropped 6; count of bases not matched to a gene: 9. Germline CDR1 is DFQATT and CDR2 is SNEGSKA (reference sequence).

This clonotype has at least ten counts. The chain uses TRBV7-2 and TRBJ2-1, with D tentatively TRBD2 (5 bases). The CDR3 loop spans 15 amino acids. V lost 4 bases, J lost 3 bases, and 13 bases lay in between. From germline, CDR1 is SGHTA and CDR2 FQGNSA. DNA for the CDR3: TGTGCCAGCAGCTATATAGTAACTAGCTACAATGAGCAGTTCTTC. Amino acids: CASSYIVTSYNEQFF.

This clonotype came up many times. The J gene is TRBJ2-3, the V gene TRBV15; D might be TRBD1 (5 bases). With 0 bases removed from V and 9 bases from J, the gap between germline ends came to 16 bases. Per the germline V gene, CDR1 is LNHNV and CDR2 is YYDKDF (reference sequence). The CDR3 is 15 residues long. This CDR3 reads CATSRDRGAASTQYF. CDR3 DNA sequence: TGTGCCACCAGCAGAGATCGTGGGGCGGCGAGCACGCAGTATTTT. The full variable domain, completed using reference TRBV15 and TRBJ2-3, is DAMVIQNPRYQVTQFGKPVTLSCSQTLNHNVMYWYQQKSSQAPKLLFHYYDKDFNNEADTPDNFQSRRPNTSFCFLDIRSPGLGDTAMYLCATSRDRGAASTQYFGPGTRLTVL.

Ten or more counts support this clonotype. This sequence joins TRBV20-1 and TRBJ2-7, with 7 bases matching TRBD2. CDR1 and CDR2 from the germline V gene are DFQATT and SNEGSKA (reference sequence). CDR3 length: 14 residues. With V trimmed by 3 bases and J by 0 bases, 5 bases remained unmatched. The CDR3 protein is CSASPASGSYEQYF. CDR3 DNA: TGCAGTGCTAGTCCAGCTAGCGGCTCCTACGAGCAGTACTTC.

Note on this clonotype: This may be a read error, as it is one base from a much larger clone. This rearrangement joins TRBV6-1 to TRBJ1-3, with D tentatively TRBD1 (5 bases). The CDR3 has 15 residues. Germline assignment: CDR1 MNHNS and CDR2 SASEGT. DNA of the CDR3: TGTGCCAGCAGCAGCAGGGTTCGGACTGGAAACACCACATATTTT. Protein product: CASSSRVRTGNTTYF.

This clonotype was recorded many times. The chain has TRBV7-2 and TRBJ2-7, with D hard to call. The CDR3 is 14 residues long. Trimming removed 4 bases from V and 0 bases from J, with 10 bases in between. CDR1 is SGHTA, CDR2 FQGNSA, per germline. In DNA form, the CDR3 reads TGTGCCAGCAGCTATTACTCGAGCTCCTACGAGCAGTACTTC. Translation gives CASSYYSSSYEQYF. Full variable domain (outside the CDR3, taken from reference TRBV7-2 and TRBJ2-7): GAGVSQSPSNKVTEKGKDVELRCDPISGHTALYWYRQSLGQGLEFLIYFQGNSAPDKSGLPSDRFSAERTGGSVSTLTIQRTQQEDSAVYLCASSYYSSSYEQYFGPGTRLTVT.

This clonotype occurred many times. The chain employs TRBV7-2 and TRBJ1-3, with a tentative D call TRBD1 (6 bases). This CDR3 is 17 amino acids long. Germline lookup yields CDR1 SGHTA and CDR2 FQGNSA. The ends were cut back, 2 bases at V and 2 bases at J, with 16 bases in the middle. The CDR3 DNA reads TGTGCCAGCAGCTTATCCGCAGGGGTGCTGGCTGGAAACACCATATATTTT. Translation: CASSLSAGVLAGNTIYF.